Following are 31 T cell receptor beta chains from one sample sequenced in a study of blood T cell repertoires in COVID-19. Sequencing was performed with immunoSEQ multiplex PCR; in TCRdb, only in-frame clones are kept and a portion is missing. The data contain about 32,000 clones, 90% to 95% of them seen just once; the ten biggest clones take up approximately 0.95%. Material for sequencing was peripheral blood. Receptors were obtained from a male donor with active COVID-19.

The CDR3 nucleotides read TGTGCCAGCTCACCACCGGGACAGCAGTTGACTAACTATGGCTACACCTTC. Encoded protein: CASSPPGQQLTNYGYTF. This rearrangement joins TRBV18 to TRBJ1-2; 7 bases fit TRBD1. In germline, CDR1 is KGHSH, CDR2 LQKENI. V lost 0 bases and J lost 0; bases outside the gene matches: 7. This CDR3 is built from 17 residues.

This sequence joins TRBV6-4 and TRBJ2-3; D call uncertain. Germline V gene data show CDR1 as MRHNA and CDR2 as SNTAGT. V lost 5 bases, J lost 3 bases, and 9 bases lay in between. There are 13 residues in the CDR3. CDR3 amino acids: CASSLTTTDTQYF. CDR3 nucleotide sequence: TGTGCCAGCAGTTTGACAACGACAGATACGCAGTATTTT.

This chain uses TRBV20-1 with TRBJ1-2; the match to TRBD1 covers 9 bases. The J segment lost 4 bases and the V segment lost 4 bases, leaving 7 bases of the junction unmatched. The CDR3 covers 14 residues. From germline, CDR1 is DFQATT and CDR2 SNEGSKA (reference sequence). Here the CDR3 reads CSATETGGSYGYTF. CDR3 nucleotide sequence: TGCAGTGCTACTGAAACAGGGGGCTCCTATGGCTACACCTTC.

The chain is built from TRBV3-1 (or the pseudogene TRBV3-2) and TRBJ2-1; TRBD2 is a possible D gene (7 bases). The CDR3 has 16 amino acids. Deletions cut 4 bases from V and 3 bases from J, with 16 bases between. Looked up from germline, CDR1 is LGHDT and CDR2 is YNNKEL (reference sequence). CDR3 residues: CASSPSQRGHYNEQFF. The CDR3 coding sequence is TGTGCCAGCAGCCCGTCGCAGCGGGGACACTACAATGAGCAGTTCTTC.

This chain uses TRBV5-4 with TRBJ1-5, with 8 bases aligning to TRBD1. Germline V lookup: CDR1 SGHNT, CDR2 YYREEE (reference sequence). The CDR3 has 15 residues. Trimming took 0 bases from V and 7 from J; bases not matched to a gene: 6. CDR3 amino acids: CASSLGGDRNQPQHF. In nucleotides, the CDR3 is TGTGCCAGCAGCTTGGGAGGGGACAGGAACCAGCCCCAGCATTTT.

The CDR3 region is CASRASQDSYGYTF. The CDR3 coding sequence is TGTGCCAGCAGGGCTTCTCAGGACAGCTATGGCTACACCTTC. The chain joins TRBV27 to TRBJ1-2; maybe TRBD1 (6 bases). Germline loops: CDR1 MNHEY, CDR2 SMNVEV (reference sequence). Trimming removed 6 bases at V and 4 bases at J, with 15 bases between. The length of the CDR3 is 14 residues.

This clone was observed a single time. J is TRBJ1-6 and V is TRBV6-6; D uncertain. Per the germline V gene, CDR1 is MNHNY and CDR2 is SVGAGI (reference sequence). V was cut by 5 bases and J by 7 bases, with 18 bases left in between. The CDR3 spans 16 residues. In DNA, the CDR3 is TGTGCCAGCAGTCCCGACGGACTCGGAGGGAATTCACCCCTCCACTTT. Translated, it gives CASSPDGLGGNSPLHF.

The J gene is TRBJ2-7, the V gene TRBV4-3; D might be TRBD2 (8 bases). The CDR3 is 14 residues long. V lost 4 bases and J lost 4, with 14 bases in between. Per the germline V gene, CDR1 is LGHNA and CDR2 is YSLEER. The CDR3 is CASSLAGQTYEQYF. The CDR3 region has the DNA TGCGCCAGCAGCCTAGCGGGACAGACGTACGAGCAGTACTTC.

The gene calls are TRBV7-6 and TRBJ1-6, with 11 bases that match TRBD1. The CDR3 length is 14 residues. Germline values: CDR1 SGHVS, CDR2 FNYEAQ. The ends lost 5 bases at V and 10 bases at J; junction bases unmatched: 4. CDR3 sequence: CASSGGQGASPLHF. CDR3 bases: TGTGCCAGCAGCGGCGGACAGGGGGCATCACCCCTCCACTTT. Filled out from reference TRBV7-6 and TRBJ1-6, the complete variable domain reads GAGVSQSPRYKVTKRGQDVALRCDPISGHVSLYWYRQALGQGPEFLTYFNYEAQQDKSGLPNDRFSAERPEGSISTLTIQRTEQRDSAMYRCASSGGQGASPLHFGNGTRLTVT.

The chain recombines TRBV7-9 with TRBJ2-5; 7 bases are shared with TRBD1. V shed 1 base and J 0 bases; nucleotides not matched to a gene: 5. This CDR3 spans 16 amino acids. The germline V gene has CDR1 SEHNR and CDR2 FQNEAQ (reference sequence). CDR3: CASSLETGMYQETQYF. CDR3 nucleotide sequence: TGTGCCAGCAGCTTAGAGACAGGGATGTACCAAGAGACCCAGTACTTC. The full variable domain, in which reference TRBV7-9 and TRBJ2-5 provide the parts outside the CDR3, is DTGVSQNPRHKITKRGQNVTFRCDPISEHNRLYWYRQTLGQGPEFLTYFQNEAQLEKSRLLSDRFSAERPKGSFSTLEIQRTEQGDSAMYLCASSLETGMYQETQYFGPGTRLLVL.

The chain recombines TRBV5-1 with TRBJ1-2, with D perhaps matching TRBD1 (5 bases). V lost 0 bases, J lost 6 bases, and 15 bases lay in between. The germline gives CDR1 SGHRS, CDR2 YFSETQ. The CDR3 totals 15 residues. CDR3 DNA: TGCGCCAGCAGCTTGGTGCAGGGCGCGATCAATGGCTACACCTTC. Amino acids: CASSLVQGAINGYTF.

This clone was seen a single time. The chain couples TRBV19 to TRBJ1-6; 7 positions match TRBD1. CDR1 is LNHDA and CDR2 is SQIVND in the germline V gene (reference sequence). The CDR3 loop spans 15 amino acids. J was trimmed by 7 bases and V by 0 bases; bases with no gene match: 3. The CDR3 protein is CASSIDRTGNSPLHF. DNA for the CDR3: TGTGCCAGTAGTATAGATCGGACAGGAAATTCACCCCTCCACTTT.

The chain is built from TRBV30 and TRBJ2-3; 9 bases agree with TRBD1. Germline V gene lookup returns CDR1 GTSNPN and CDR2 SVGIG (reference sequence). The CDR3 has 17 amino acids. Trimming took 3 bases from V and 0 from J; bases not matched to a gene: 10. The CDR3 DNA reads TGTGCCTGGAGCCTTGCCTGGACAGGGGCTAGCACAGATACGCAGTATTTT. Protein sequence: CAWSLAWTGASTDTQYF. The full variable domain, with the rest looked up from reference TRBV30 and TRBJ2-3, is SQTIHQWPATLVQPVGSPLSLECTVEGTSNPNLYWYRQAAGRGLQLLFYSVGIGQISSEVPQNLSASRPQDRQFILSSKKLLLSDSGFYLCAWSLAWTGASTDTQYFGPGTRLTVL.

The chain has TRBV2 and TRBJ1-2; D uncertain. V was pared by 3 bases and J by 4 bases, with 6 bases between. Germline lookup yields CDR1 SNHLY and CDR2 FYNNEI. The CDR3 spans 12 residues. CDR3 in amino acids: CASSEGSYGYTF. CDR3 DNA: TGTGCCAGCAGTGAGGGCTCCTATGGCTACACCTTC.

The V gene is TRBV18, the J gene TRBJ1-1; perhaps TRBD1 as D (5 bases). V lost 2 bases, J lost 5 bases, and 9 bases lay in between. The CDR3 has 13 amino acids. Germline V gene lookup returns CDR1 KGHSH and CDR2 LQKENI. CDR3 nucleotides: TGTGCCAGCTCACCAGGGAGGGGTACTGAAGCTTTCTTT. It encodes CASSPGRGTEAFF.

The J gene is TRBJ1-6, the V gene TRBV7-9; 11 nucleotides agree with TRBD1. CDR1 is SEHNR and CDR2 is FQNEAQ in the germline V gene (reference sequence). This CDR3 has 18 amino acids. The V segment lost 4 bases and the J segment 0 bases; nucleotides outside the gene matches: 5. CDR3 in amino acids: CASSYPGQGGSYNSPLHF. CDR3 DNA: TGTGCCAGCAGCTACCCGGGACAGGGGGGCTCCTATAATTCACCCCTCCACTTT.

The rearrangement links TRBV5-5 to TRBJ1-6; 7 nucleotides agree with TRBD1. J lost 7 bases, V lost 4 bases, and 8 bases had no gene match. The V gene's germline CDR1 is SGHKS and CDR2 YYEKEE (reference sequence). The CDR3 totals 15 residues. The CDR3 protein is CASSESTGMNSPLHF. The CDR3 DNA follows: TGTGCCAGCAGCGAGTCGACAGGGATGAATTCACCCCTCCACTTT.

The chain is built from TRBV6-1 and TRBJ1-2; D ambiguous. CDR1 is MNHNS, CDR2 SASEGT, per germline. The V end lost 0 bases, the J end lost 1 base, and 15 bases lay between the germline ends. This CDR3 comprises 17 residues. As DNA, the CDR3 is TGTGCCAGCAGTGAAGCGATTATGAGTGCCGGTAACTATGGCTACACCTTC. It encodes CASSEAIMSAGNYGYTF.

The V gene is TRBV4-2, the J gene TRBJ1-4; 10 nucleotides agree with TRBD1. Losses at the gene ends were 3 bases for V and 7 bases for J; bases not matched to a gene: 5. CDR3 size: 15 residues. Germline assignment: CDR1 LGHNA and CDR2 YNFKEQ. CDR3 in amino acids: CASSQGTGASEKLFF. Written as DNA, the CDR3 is TGTGCCAGCAGCCAGGGGACAGGGGCAAGTGAAAAACTGTTTTTT.

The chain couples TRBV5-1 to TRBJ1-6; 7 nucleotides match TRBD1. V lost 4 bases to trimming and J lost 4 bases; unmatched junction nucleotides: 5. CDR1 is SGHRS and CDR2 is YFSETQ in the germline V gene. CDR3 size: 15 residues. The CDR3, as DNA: TGCGCCAGCAGCGCGGGACAGTTTTATAATTCACCCCTCCACTTT. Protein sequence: CASSAGQFYNSPLHF.

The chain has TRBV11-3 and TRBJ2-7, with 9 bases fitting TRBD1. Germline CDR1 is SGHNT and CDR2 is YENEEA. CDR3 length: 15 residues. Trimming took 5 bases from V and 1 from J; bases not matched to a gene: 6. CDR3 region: CASSGQDRGSYEQYF. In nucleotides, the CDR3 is TGTGCCAGCAGCGGTCAGGACAGGGGTTCCTACGAGCAGTACTTC. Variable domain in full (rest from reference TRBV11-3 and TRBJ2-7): EAGVVQSPRYKIIEKKQPVAFWCNPISGHNTLYWYLQNLGQGPELLIRYENEEAVDDSQLPKDRFSAERLKGVDSTLKIQPAELGDSAVYLCASSGQDRGSYEQYFGPGTRLTVT.

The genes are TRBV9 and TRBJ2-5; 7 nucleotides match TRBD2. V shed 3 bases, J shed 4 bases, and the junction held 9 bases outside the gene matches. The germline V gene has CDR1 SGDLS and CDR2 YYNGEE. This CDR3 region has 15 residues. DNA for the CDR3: TGTGCCAGCAGCGCCACGATAGGGGAGGGAGAGACCCAGTACTTC. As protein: CASSATIGEGETQYF.

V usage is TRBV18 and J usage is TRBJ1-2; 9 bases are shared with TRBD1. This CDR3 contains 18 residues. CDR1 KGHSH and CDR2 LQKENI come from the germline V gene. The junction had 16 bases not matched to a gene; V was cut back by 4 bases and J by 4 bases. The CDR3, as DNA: TGTGCCAGCTCACGTAGACAGGGGGGCCATTCGATCGGCTATGGCTACACCTTC. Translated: CASSRRQGGHSIGYGYTF.

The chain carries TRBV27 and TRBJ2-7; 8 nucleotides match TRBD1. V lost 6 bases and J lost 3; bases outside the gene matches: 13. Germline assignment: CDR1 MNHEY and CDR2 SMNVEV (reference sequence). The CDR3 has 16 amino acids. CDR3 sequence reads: CASSSTRQGSYYEQYF. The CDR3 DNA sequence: TGTGCCAGCAGCTCCACTAGACAGGGGAGCTACTACGAGCAGTACTTC.

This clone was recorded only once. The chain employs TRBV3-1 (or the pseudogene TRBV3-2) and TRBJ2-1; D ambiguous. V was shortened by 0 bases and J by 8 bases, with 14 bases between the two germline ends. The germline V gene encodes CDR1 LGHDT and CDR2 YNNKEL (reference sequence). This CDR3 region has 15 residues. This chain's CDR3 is CASSQEVPRLHEQFF. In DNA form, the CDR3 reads TGTGCCAGCAGCCAAGAAGTACCTAGGCTTCATGAGCAGTTCTTC.

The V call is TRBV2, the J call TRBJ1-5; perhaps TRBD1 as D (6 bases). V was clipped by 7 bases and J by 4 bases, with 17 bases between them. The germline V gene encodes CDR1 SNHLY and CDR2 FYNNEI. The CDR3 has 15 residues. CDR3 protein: CASMLQGMRNQPQHF. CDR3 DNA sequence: TGTGCCAGCATGTTACAGGGAATGCGGAATCAGCCCCAGCATTTT.

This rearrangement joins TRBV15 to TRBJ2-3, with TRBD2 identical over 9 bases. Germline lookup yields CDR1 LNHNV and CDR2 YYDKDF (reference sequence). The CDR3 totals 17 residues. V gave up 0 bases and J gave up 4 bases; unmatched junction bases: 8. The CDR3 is CATSRDLGGGGADTQYF. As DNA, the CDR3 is TGTGCCACCAGCAGAGATTTAGGAGGCGGGGGGGCAGATACGCAGTATTTT.

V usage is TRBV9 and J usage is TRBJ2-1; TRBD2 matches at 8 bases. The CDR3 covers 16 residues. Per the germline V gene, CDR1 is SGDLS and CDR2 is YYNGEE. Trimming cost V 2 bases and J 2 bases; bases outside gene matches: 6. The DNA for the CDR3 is TGTGCCAGCAGCGTCGGGAGGGGGAGGGCCTACAATGAGCAGTTCTTC. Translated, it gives CASSVGRGRAYNEQFF.

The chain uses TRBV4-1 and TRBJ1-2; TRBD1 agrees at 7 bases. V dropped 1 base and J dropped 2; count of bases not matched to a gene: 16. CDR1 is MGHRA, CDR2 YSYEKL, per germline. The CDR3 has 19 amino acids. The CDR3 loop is CASSQGLGRATGLNYGYTF. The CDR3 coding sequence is TGCGCCAGCAGCCAAGGGTTGGGACGAGCGACAGGGTTAAACTATGGCTACACCTTC.

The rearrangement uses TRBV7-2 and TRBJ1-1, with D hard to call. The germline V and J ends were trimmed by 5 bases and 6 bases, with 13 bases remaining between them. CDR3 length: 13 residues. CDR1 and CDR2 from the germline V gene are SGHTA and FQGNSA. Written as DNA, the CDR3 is TGTGCCAGCAGCCGGGAGGGTTGGGCTGAAGCTTTCTTT. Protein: CASSREGWAEAFF.

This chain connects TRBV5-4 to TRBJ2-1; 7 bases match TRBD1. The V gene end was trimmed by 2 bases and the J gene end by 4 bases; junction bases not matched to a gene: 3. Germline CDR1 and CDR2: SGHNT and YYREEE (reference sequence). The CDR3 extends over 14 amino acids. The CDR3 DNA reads TGTGCCAGCAGCTTCGGGACAGAGTACAATGAGCAGTTCTTC. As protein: CASSFGTEYNEQFF. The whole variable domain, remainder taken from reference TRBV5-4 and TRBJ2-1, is ETGVTQSPTHLIKTRGQQVTLRCSSQSGHNTVSWYQQALGQGPQFIFQYYREEENGRGNFPPRFSGLQFPNYSSELNVNALELDDSALYLCASSFGTEYNEQFFGPGTRLTVL.